This is a list of T cell receptor beta chains from one sample in a study of cytomegalovirus exposure and HLA in healthy donors. The protocol was immunoSEQ multiplex PCR, while the TCRdb copy is restricted to in-frame clones and leaves out a portion. Its table lists approximately 180,000 clones. The sequencing sample was made of PBMCs. These TCRs come from a man aged 25-45 years in good health and CMV-seronegative. The CDR3 runs from the conserved cysteine through the conserved F or W.

TRBV5-1 | CASSLDGGSNQPQHF
TRBV10-3 | CAISESDGTGGRSNQPQHF
TRBV30 | CAWTPGLAFTDTRYF
TRBV18 | CASSPGAGFPYEQYF
TRBV2 | CASSEGTGGFGEKLFF
TRBV29-1 | CSVEHRGLDGGYTF
TRBV4-3 | CASSQRTLGRGEAFF
TRBV7-2 | CASSRRTSGGGGYEQYF
TRBV18 | CASSPQWTGNTGELFF
TRBV25-1 | CASSELDGGRSYEQYF
TRBV10-1 | CATPFSCPTTGELFF
TRBV28 | CASSPQGHFSYEQYF
TRBV10-1 | CASSVNRGWEDTQYF
TRBV30 | CTWSVLSGSNQPQHF
TRBV11-2 | CASSLTRDRGQYYGYTF
TRBV7-9 | CASSLQDRFYGYTF
TRBV10-3 | CAISESPAGGQSEQFF
TRBV18 | CASSPMSLDSNQPQHF
TRBV7-2 | CASSLGASPYNEQFF
TRBV7-6 | CASSQRFQETQYF
TRBV28 | CASSSGPTGRRGYTF
TRBV6-4 | CATKTGGPKKTDTQYF
TRBV27 | CASSFGQDYGYTF
TRBV18 | CASSPGEGGYGYTF
TRBV7-8 | CASSAPGTSGGEQYF
TRBV4-2 | CASSPGTGENIQYF
TRBV10-2 | CASSRTGTGDQPQHF
TRBV5-4 | CASSPGQVLYEQYF
TRBV12-5 | CASGLRAGEQFF
TRBV7-2 | CASSPTGDISYEQYF
TRBV27 | CASSNGQGWAEQYF
TRBV5-1 | CASSSLQGRVYEQYF
TRBV10-3 | CANKAGGSTDTQYF
TRBV9 | CASSVAGTGENTIYF
TRBV10-2 | CASSGQGVDYEQYF
TRBV7-9 | CASSQGTEIYGYTF
TRBV30 | CAWSANRGVYGYTF